The sample holds a few counts of the clone carrying this T cell receptor (beta chain). CDR3 length: 13 residues. V lost 4 bases to trimming and J lost 4 bases, with 8 bases between them. Sequenced by immunoSEQ multiplex PCR; TCRdb stores in-frame clones only, minus some. The sample contains about 440,000 clones, approximately 89% of which appear only once. The data belong to a study of blood T cell repertoires in COVID-19. The sample consisted of peripheral blood. V usage is TRBV12-3 or TRBV12-4 and J usage is TRBJ1-5, with D hard to call. This receptor was obtained from a woman aged 50 to 65 with COVID-19, enrolled during active disease. The CDR3 loop reads CASSSGVNQPQHF. The CDR3 DNA is TGTGCCAGCAGTTCCGGGGTGAATCAGCCCCAGCATTTT.